This TCR beta chain was documented in a study of T cells in narcolepsy. This CDR3 region has 11 residues. V was shortened by 4 bases and J by 7 bases, with 10 bases between the two germline ends. Germline-derived CDR1 and CDR2 are GTSNPN and SVGIG (reference sequence). The data were produced by immunoSEQ multiplex PCR, yet TCRdb's version contains in-frame clones alone and is incomplete. The sample comprises about 32,000 clones, roughly four fifths of which are singletons, and roughly 0.68% rests with the top ten. Sequenced material: memory (CD45RA-) CD4+ T cells from blood. This chain connects TRBV30 to TRBJ1-1; D is unclear. The sequence came from a human donor in good health. Written as DNA, the CDR3 is TGTGCCTGGATAGGGCCGGGTGAAGCTTTCTTT. It encodes CAWIGPGEAFF. Complete variable domain (other parts from reference TRBV30 and TRBJ1-1): SQTIHQWPATLVQPVGSPLSLECTVEGTSNPNLYWYRQAAGRGLQLLFYSVGIGQISSEVPQNLSASRPQDRQFILSSKKLLLSDSGFYLCAWIGPGEAFFGQGTRLTVV.